What follows are 32 T cell receptor beta chains derived from one specimen sequenced in a study of tumor and adjacent non-tumor tissue in lung cancer. RNA was extracted from bulk tissue without any cell sorting. The library came from three nested PCR rounds adapted from ARM-PCR protocols. TCRdb called the multiplex PCR reads again in MiXCR, with one record for every CDR3 protein. Seen here are around 140,000 distinct CDR3 sequences, around 66% observed once, and the top ten hold about 20%. Source material: lung tumor tissue. These receptors originate from a man in his sixties with small cell lung cancer.

This clonotype was recorded at least ten times. The V and J genes are TRBV20-1 and TRBJ1-6; weak D call: TRBD1 (5 bases). Trimming stripped 4 bases from V and 5 bases from J, with 9 bases between. This CDR3 has 13 residues. Germline CDR1 is DFQATT and CDR2 is SNEGSKA (reference sequence). As DNA, the CDR3 is TGCAGTGCTACAGGGCATAATAATTCACCCCTCCACTTT. It is translated as CSATGHNNSPLHF.

Comment on this clonotype: An end of the junction differs from the germline gene, which may be a read error. This chain links TRBV5-1 with TRBJ2-5; 13 nucleotides agree with TRBD2. The CDR3 has 16 amino acids. Germline-derived CDR1 and CDR2 are SGHRS and YFSETQ. DNA of the CDR3: TGCGCCAGCAGCTTGACTAGCGGGAGGGCCGGTGAGGCCCAGTACTTT. This gives the protein CASSLTSGRAGEAQYF. Based on the CDR3 plus reference TRBV5-1 and TRBJ2-5, the full variable domain is KAGVTQTPRYLIKTRGQQVTLSCSPISGHRSVSWYQQTPGQGLQFLFEYFSETQRNKGNFPGRFSGRQFSNSRSEMNVSTLELGDSALYLCASSLTSGRAGEAQYFGPGTRLLVL.

As to this clonotype: The junction differs from germline at one of its ends, possibly a read error. V usage is TRBV5-5 and J usage is TRBJ2-3; D is ambiguous. The length of the CDR3 is 17 residues. Per the germline V gene, CDR1 is SGHKS and CDR2 is YYEKEE (reference sequence). The CDR3 region is CASGFLIQTLSTDTHYF. The CDR3 DNA reads TGTGCCAGCGGCTTTCTGATCCAAACTCTCAGCACAGATACGCACTATTTT.

This chain joins TRBV7-9 and TRBJ2-2, with TRBD1 matching over 7 bases. Germline trimming cut 8 bases from V and 4 bases from J; bases unmatched to any gene: 13. Germline V CDR1 and CDR2: SEHNR, FQNEAQ (reference sequence). CDR3 size: 16 residues. The DNA of the CDR3 is TGTGCCAGCGACCCTTGGGTGGACAGGCCCACCGGGGAGCTGTTTTTT. Its translation: CASDPWVDRPTGELFF.

Comment on this clonotype: A read error may account for a junction end that differs from germline. This chain connects TRBV10-3 to TRBJ2-1; TRBD2 might be the D (6 bases). CDR3 size: 16 residues. From germline, CDR1 is ENHRY and CDR2 SYGVKD. CDR3 sequence: CAISEGTGVSYKEQFF. The CDR3 DNA follows: TGTGCCATCAGTGAAGGGACGGGAGTCTCCTACAAAGAGCAGTTCTTC.

Concerning this clonotype itself: One junction end does not reproduce the germline sequence, and a read error may be involved. V usage is TRBV7-9 and J usage is TRBJ2-1; possible D gene TRBD1, 6 bases. Germline V gene lookup returns CDR1 SEHNR and CDR2 FQNEAQ (reference sequence). This CDR3 contains 16 residues. DNA for the CDR3: TGTGCCAGCAGCCCTCGGACAGAGGCGAGCTACAACGAGCAGTTCTTC. As protein: CASSPRTEASYNEQFF.

In its sample, this clonotype was seen a few times. The V gene is TRBV24-1, the J gene TRBJ1-2, with D perhaps TRBD1 (5 bases). The CDR3 length is 13 residues. V dropped 9 bases and J dropped 7 bases, with 17 bases sitting between them. The germline V gene has CDR1 KGHDR and CDR2 SFDVKD. The CDR3 region has the DNA TGTGCCACCTTTGACACCCATGGGGGTGGCTACACCTTC. Its protein is CATFDTHGGGYTF.

This clonotype showed up just once. Since no conserved phenylalanine or tryptophan closes the CDR3, a read error is the likely cause. The chain carries TRBV11-2 and TRBJ2-5; D uncertain. CDR3 length equals 13 residues. Per germline, CDR1 SGHAT and CDR2 FQNNGV. V lost 8 bases to trimming and J lost 0 bases, with 10 bases between them. DNA of the CDR3: TGTGCCAGCGAGAGAGGTTACCAAGAGACCCAGTACTTA. Residues: CASERGYQETQYL.

As to this clonotype: Here the CDR3 omits its conserved ending phenylalanine or tryptophan, so a read error is the likely source. J is TRBJ2-3 and V is TRBV29-1; 7 bases are shared with TRBD1. The CDR3 is 14 amino acids. CDR1 and CDR2 (germline): SQVTM, ANQGSEA. For the CDR3, the DNA is TGCAGCACGAGACAGGGCATTAGCACAGGTACGCAGTATTCT. Translation: CSTRQGISTGTQYS.

Notes on this clonotype: A much bigger clone sits one base away, suggesting this may be a read error. The rearrangement uses TRBV10-3 and TRBJ1-5; D perhaps matches TRBD1 (6 bases). CDR1 ENHRY and CDR2 SYGVKD come from the germline V gene. The CDR3 has 15 residues. The V and J ends lost 3 bases and 3 bases respectively, with 12 bases between them. The chain's CDR3 is CAISEGGFVNQPQHF. CDR3 sequence (DNA): TGTGCCATCAGTGAAGGGGGGTTCGTCAATCAGCCCCAGCATTTT.

This sequence joins TRBV19 and TRBJ1-1; D is perhaps TRBD1 (6 bases). Germline V gene data show CDR1 as LNHDA and CDR2 as SQIVND (reference sequence). This CDR3 comprises 14 residues. V was clipped by 3 bases and J by 1 base, with 9 bases between them. CDR3 DNA sequence: TGTGCCAGTAGTATCCGACAGGCGAACACTGAAGCTTTCTTT. It translates to CASSIRQANTEAFF.

With regard to this clonotype: No conserved phenylalanine or tryptophan is present at the end of the CDR3, so a read error is the likely explanation. The limits of the CDR3 on the DNA are not certain, so only TCRdb's listed CDR3 is given. The CDR3 here is CASILTAVAGGGVPEFL. V and J are TRBV11-2 and TRBJ2-1; the table gives TRBD2 as D, unverified against the DNA. The length of the CDR3 is 17 amino acids, counting both ends. CDR1 SGHAT and CDR2 FQNNGV come from the germline V gene.

A word on this clonotype: The junction and the germline gene differ at one end; a read error may be behind it. This chain joins TRBV20-1 and TRBJ2-1; perhaps TRBD1 as D (5 bases). Germline assignment: CDR1 DFQATT and CDR2 SNEGSKA (reference sequence). The CDR3 is made up of 15 amino acids. The CDR3 region is CNARNGPRGLYEQFF. In DNA, the CDR3 is TGCAATGCTAGAAATGGCCCAAGGGGTTTGTATGAGCAGTTCTTC.

Turning to this clonotype: The junction departs from germline at one end; a sequencing error may be responsible. The chain has TRBV20-1 and TRBJ2-5; perhaps TRBD2 as D (5 bases). CDR3 length equals 13 residues. The germline V gene encodes CDR1 DFQATT and CDR2 SNEGSKA (reference sequence). Written as DNA, the CDR3 is TGCAGTGCCCCGGGAATAGCTAGGGAGACCCAGTACTTT. The encoded protein is CSAPGIARETQYF.

Turning to this clonotype: Germline and junction disagree at one end, which may indicate a read error. J is TRBJ1-1 and V is TRBV6-5; no clear D. Germline CDR1 reads MNHEY; CDR2 reads SVGAGI. The CDR3 totals 13 residues. Here the CDR3 reads CVSSIETWAKAFF. The CDR3 nucleotides are TGTGTCAGCAGCATAGAAACATGGGCGAAAGCTTTCTTT.

This clonotype was seen many times. The chain is built from TRBV5-8 and TRBJ2-3; D remains unclear. The CDR3 spans 10 residues. Trimming took 4 bases from V and 7 from J, leaving 4 bases between them. CDR1 is SGHTS and CDR2 is YDEGEE in the germline V gene. The CDR3 bases are TGTGCCAGCAGCGTCCATACGCAGTATTTT. Protein: CASSVHTQYF.

A word on this clonotype: The junction departs from germline at one end; a sequencing error may be responsible. This rearrangement joins TRBV6-1 to TRBJ1-2, with a tentative D call TRBD1 (5 bases). The CDR3 is made up of 13 amino acids. CDR1 is MNHNS and CDR2 is SASEGT in the germline V gene. CDR3: CASSELWGTCYTF. The CDR3 bases are TGTGCCAGCAGTGAACTTTGGGGGACTTGCTACACGTTC.

Comment on this clonotype: The junction differs from germline at one of its ends, possibly a read error. This chain links TRBV20-1 with TRBJ1-1, with a possible D match to TRBD1 (6 bases). This CDR3 has 14 amino acids. The germline CDR1 and CDR2 sequences are DFQATT and SNEGSKA (reference sequence). The CDR3 DNA follows: TGCAGTGCTAGGCGGGGACAACGGAACACTGAAGATTTCTTT. It translates to CSARRGQRNTEDFF.

This clonotype was counted only a few times. The chain joins TRBV12-3 or TRBV12-4 to TRBJ2-3; a possible D gene is TRBD2 (7 bases). Trimming took 8 bases from V and 0 from J, leaving 18 bases between them. This CDR3 has 16 amino acids. The CDR3 here is CASRARGGESTDTQYF. The CDR3 region has the DNA TGTGCCAGCCGAGCAAGGGGGGGGGAAAGCACAGATACGCAGTATTTT.

The genes are TRBV11-1 and TRBJ2-3; 7 positions agree with TRBD1. Losses at the gene ends were 4 bases for V and 3 bases for J; bases not matched to a gene: 10. This CDR3 comprises 16 residues. Germline CDR1 reads SGHAT; CDR2 reads FQDESV (reference sequence). The CDR3 bases are TGTGCCAGCAGCTCGACAGGGATGGGAAGTACAGATACGCAGTATTTT. It translates to CASSSTGMGSTDTQYF.

Turning to this clonotype: Possible read error: a much larger clone is one base away. This chain joins TRBV4-2 and TRBJ1-1; D may be TRBD1 (5 bases). The CDR3 spans 16 residues. CDR1 LGHNA and CDR2 YNFKEQ come from the germline V gene. The V and J ends lost 3 bases and 4 bases respectively, with 18 bases between them. The chain's CDR3 is CASSHPTGGISTEAFF. As DNA, the CDR3 is TGTGCCAGCAGCCACCCTACGGGGGGGATAAGCACTGAAGCTTTCTTT.

With respect to this clonotype: One junction end disagrees with the germline gene, perhaps due to a read error. The rearrangement joins TRBV5-1 to TRBJ1-6; TRBD1 matches at 10 bases. Germline V gene lookup returns CDR1 SGHRS and CDR2 YFSETQ. This CDR3 has 14 residues. CDR3 loop: CVSSEDRGYSPLHF. DNA of the CDR3: TGCGTCAGCAGCGAGGACAGGGGGTATTCACCCCTCCACTTT.

This clonotype appeared many times. J is TRBJ2-7 and V is TRBV4-2, with D perhaps matching TRBD1 (6 bases). This CDR3 contains 14 residues. CDR1 and CDR2 from the germline V gene are LGHNA and YNFKEQ. V lost 5 bases to trimming and J lost 4 bases, with 15 bases between them. The chain's CDR3 is CASSSGVGLYEQYF. CDR3 in DNA: TGTGCCAGCAGCTCAGGGGTCGGGTTATACGAGCAGTACTTC.

Regarding this clonotype: The junction and the germline gene differ at one end; a read error may be behind it. The genes are TRBV20-1 and TRBJ1-5; TRBD1 might be the D (6 bases). The CDR3 has 13 amino acids. Per germline, CDR1 DFQATT and CDR2 SNEGSKA (reference sequence). CDR3 protein: CSAEQGPDQPRHF. CDR3 nucleotides: TGCAGTGCCGAGCAGGGGCCGGATCAGCCCCGGCATTTT.

This clonotype was picked up many times. The chain is built from TRBV24-1 and TRBJ1-5; D call uncertain. The CDR3 consists of 13 residues. Germline CDR1 KGHDR, CDR2 SFDVKD. With 3 bases removed from V and 1 base from J, the gap between germline ends came to 3 bases. The CDR3: CATSDGSNQPQHF. The CDR3 DNA is TGTGCCACCAGTGATGGCAGCAATCAGCCCCAGCATTTT.

Points on this clonotype: Compared with germline, one end of the junction differs, possibly owing to a read error. The chain joins TRBV5-1 to TRBJ2-3; D possibly corresponds to TRBD2 (6 bases). The CDR3 contains 17 residues. Germline CDR1 and CDR2: SGHRS and YFSETQ. CDR3 in DNA: TGCGCCAGTAGCTTGGCAGGAGCGGGCGGGAGCACAGATACGCAGTATTTT. Its translation: CASSLAGAGGSTDTQYF.

CDR3 region: CSTTDQGAASGRLNEQFF. The CDR3 DNA is TGCAGTACTACAGACCAGGGGGCGGCGAGTGGGAGATTAAATGAGCAGTTCTTC. The chain recombines TRBV20-1 with TRBJ2-1, with 8 bases lining up with TRBD1. Germline V gene lookup returns CDR1 DFQATT and CDR2 SNEGSKA (reference sequence). CDR3 length equals 18 residues. Trimming at V came to 8 bases and at J to 7 bases, leaving 25 bases not matched to a gene.

V gene TRBV12-3 or TRBV12-4 combines with J gene TRBJ2-3; 7 bases match TRBD2. V gave up 7 bases and J gave up 2 bases; unmatched junction bases: 18. The CDR3 loop spans 18 amino acids. The DNA of the CDR3 is TGTGCCAGCATCCCTCTCACGGGAGTCGGGGGGAACACAGATACGCAGTATTTT. It translates to CASIPLTGVGGNTDTQYF.

This chain joins TRBV24-1 and TRBJ2-1; D gene unclear. Germline CDR1 KGHDR, CDR2 SFDVKD. The CDR3 has 15 amino acids. With 4 bases removed from V and 2 bases from J, the gap between germline ends came to 11 bases. The CDR3 is CATSEPRATYNEQFF. Written as DNA, the CDR3 is TGTGCCACCAGTGAGCCCCGGGCCACCTACAATGAGCAGTTCTTC.

About this clonotype itself: The conserved phenylalanine or tryptophan is not found at the CDR3 terminus, so this likely reflects a read error. The gene calls are TRBV5-1 and TRBJ1-6; D uncertain. The V gene's germline CDR1 is SGHRS and CDR2 YFSETQ. With 0 bases removed from V and 8 bases from J, the gap between germline ends came to 9 bases. The CDR3 totals 14 residues. The CDR3 protein is CASSLEAVYSPLHL. CDR3 nucleotides: TGCGCCAGCAGCTTGGAGGCAGTCTATTCACCCCTCCACTTA.

The chain links TRBV5-1 to TRBJ2-7, with TRBD1 matching 7 bases. CDR1 and CDR2 (germline): SGHRS, YFSETQ. The CDR3 runs 15 residues. The trim removed 0 bases at V and 5 bases at J, leaving 8 bases unmatched. The CDR3 sequence: CASSLVETGSNEQYF. CDR3 DNA: TGCGCCAGCAGCTTGGTGGAGACAGGGTCTAACGAGCAGTACTTC. Full variable domain (missing parts from reference TRBV5-1 and TRBJ2-7): KAGVTQTPRYLIKTRGQQVTLSCSPISGHRSVSWYQQTPGQGLQFLFEYFSETQRNKGNFPGRFSGRQFSNSRSEMNVSTLELGDSALYLCASSLVETGSNEQYFGPGTRLTVT.

The rearrangement joins TRBV5-8 to TRBJ2-3, with 7 bases matching TRBD1. This CDR3 has 15 amino acids. Germline values: CDR1 SGHTS, CDR2 YDEGEE. V dropped 4 bases and J dropped 3; count of bases not matched to a gene: 8. CDR3 nucleotides: TGTGCCAGCAGCACCGGGACAGTGAGGACAGATACGCAGTATTTT. Residues: CASSTGTVRTDTQYF. Full variable domain (missing parts from reference TRBV5-8 and TRBJ2-3): EAGVTQSPTHLIKTRGQQATLRCSPISGHTSVYWYQQALGLGLQFLLWYDEGEERNRGNFPPRFSGRQFPNYSSELNVNALELEDSALYLCASSTGTVRTDTQYFGPGTRLTVL.